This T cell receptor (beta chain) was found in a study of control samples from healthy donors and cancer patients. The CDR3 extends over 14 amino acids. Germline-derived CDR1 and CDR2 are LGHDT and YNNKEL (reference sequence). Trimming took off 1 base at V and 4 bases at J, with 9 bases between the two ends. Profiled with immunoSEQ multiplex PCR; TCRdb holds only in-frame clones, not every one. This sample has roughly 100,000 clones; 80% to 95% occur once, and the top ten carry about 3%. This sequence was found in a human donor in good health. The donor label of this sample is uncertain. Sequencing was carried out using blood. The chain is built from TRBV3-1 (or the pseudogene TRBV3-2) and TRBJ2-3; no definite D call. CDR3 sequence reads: CASSQARFSDTQYF. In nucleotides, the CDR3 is TGTGCCAGCAGCCAAGCTAGGTTCTCAGATACGCAGTATTTT.